Each of the 20 T cell receptor beta chains below was sequenced from the same sample in a study of cytomegalovirus exposure and HLA in healthy donors. The primer mix had 60 Vbeta and 13 Jbeta primers. Libraries were prepared by immunoSEQ multiplex PCR; TCRdb keeps only in-frame clonotypes and omits some of them. The repertoire holds about 160,000 clones, with around 83% as singletons. Sequences were obtained from PBMCs. These receptors came from a girl aged 2 to 10 in good health and CMV-seropositive.

As for this clone: A read error may produce the germline difference seen at one junction end. The chain joins TRBV4-1 to TRBJ2-7; TRBD2 might be the D (5 bases). The CDR3 has 16 amino acids. CDR1 MGHRA and CDR2 YSYEKL come from the germline V gene. The chain's CDR3 is CASSQDFPASSHEQYF. CDR3 bases: TGCGCCAGCAGCCAAGACTTTCCTGCTAGCTCCCACGAGCAGTACTTC.

The gene calls are TRBV6-1 and TRBJ1-5; possibly TRBD1 for D (5 bases). With 3 bases removed from V and 8 bases from J, the gap between germline ends came to 23 bases. CDR1 MNHNS and CDR2 SASEGT come from the germline V gene. This CDR3 has 17 residues. This CDR3 is CASSDLSVYLVGEPQHF. CDR3 bases: TGTGCCAGCAGTGATCTTTCAGTCTATCTTGTAGGGGAGCCCCAGCATTTT.

This sequence joins TRBV28 and TRBJ2-7; 13 nucleotides align to TRBD2. The CDR3 consists of 16 residues. Germline loops: CDR1 MDHEN, CDR2 SYDVKM. The V segment lost 6 bases and the J segment 6 bases; nucleotides outside the gene matches: 11. The DNA for the CDR3 is TGTGCCAGCAGCTATCTAGGACTAGCGGGAGCCGGCGAGCAGTACTTC. This codes for CASSYLGLAGAGEQYF.

This clone has only one observation. The rearrangement links TRBV28 to TRBJ2-7; D is possibly TRBD1 (7 bases). V lost 2 bases and J lost 1, with 15 bases in between. The CDR3 spans 16 residues. CDR1 and CDR2 (germline): MDHEN, SYDVKM. The CDR3 nucleotides read TGTGCCAGCAGTTTACAGAGACAGGGAGGATCCTACGAGCAGTACTTC. It codes for CASSLQRQGGSYEQYF. Variable domain in full (rest from reference TRBV28 and TRBJ2-7): DVKVTQSSRYLVKRTGEKVFLECVQDMDHENMFWYRQDPGLGLRLIYFSYDVKMKEKGDIPEGYSVSREKKERFSLILESASTNQTSMYLCASSLQRQGGSYEQYFGPGTRLTVT.

To note about this clone: Other nucleotide sequences in the sample specify the same CDR3. The CDR3: CASSWDSSYEQYF. The DNA of the CDR3 is TGTGCCAGCAGCTGGGACAGCTCCTACGAGCAGTACTTC. This chain joins TRBV7-9 and TRBJ2-7, with 7 nucleotides matching TRBD1. In germline, CDR1 is SEHNR, CDR2 FQNEAQ (reference sequence). J gave up 0 bases and V 4 bases, and 0 bases lay outside the gene matches. CDR3 length: 13 amino acids.

The chain has TRBV27 and TRBJ1-5, with D uncertain. The V and J ends lost 3 bases and 5 bases respectively, with 11 bases between them. The CDR3 spans 14 residues. The germline gives CDR1 MNHEY, CDR2 SMNVEV (reference sequence). CDR3 loop: CASSFFGSDQPQHF. CDR3 nucleotides: TGTGCCAGCAGTTTTTTCGGTTCTGATCAGCCCCAGCATTTT.

This chain joins TRBV2 and TRBJ2-5; 9 nucleotides line up with TRBD2. Trimming took 2 bases from V and 5 from J; bases not matched to a gene: 9. The CDR3 is 16 residues long. CDR1 SNHLY and CDR2 FYNNEI come from the germline V gene. The DNA of the CDR3 is TGTGCCAGCAGTGAAAATATCGGCGCGGGAGGGGAGACCCAGTACTTC. Protein: CASSENIGAGGETQYF.

The chain uses TRBV30 and TRBJ1-2; no clear D gene. V lost 1 base and J lost 6, with 9 bases in between. The germline V gene has CDR1 GTSNPN and CDR2 SVGIG (reference sequence). CDR3 length: 12 amino acids. CDR3 region: CAWSDLGHGYTF. The CDR3 DNA follows: TGTGCCTGGAGTGACCTGGGCCATGGCTACACCTTC. Using reference TRBV30 and TRBJ1-2 for the parts outside the CDR3, the full variable domain is SQTIHQWPATLVQPVGSPLSLECTVEGTSNPNLYWYRQAAGRGLQLLFYSVGIGQISSEVPQNLSASRPQDRQFILSSKKLLLSDSGFYLCAWSDLGHGYTFGSGTRLTVV.

The genes are TRBV4-2 and TRBJ2-7; 10 positions match TRBD2. The germline gives CDR1 LGHNA, CDR2 YNFKEQ. V lost 4 bases to trimming and J lost 3 bases; unmatched junction nucleotides: 6. This CDR3 spans 15 amino acids. CDR3 sequence: CASSPRLAGHYEQYF. CDR3 DNA: TGTGCCAGCAGCCCGCGACTAGCGGGCCACTACGAGCAGTACTTC.

The chain links TRBV14 to TRBJ1-2; D is uncertain. V was cut by 1 base and J by 7 bases, with 10 bases left in between. The CDR3 contains 13 residues. The germline gives CDR1 SGHDN, CDR2 FVKESK. CDR3 nucleotide sequence: TGTGCCAGCAGCCAAGTTTCAGGAGGTGGCTACACCTTC. This encodes CASSQVSGGGYTF.

The chain employs TRBV18 and TRBJ1-3; TRBD1 is a possible D gene (5 bases). The CDR3 runs to 16 residues. The germline V gene encodes CDR1 KGHSH and CDR2 LQKENI. The germline V and J ends were trimmed by 0 bases and 0 bases, with 9 bases remaining between them. The CDR3 spells CASSPPGPSSGNTIYF. For the CDR3, the DNA is TGTGCCAGCTCACCACCGGGGCCCAGCTCTGGAAACACCATATATTTT.

This clone showed up just once. The gene calls are TRBV6-1 and TRBJ2-7, with TRBD1 matching over 8 bases. With 6 bases clipped from V and 3 bases from J, the junction kept 10 bases outside the gene matches. CDR3 length equals 15 residues. From germline, CDR1 is MNHNS and CDR2 SASEGT. CDR3 coding DNA: TGTGCCAGCAGCGTCACAGGGGGGTTTGACTACGAGCAGTACTTC. This gives the protein CASSVTGGFDYEQYF.

This clone was recorded a few times. This sequence joins TRBV28 and TRBJ1-2; D might be TRBD1 (6 bases). Germline lookup yields CDR1 MDHEN and CDR2 SYDVKM. This CDR3 has 12 residues. Trimming cost V 6 bases and J 8 bases, with 13 bases left between them. The CDR3 DNA reads as TGTGCCAGCAGCTATACAGGGTGGGGCTACACCTTC. The encoded protein is CASSYTGWGYTF.

The rearrangement joins TRBV30 to TRBJ1-2, with TRBD1 identical over 9 bases. The germline V gene encodes CDR1 GTSNPN and CDR2 SVGIG (reference sequence). The junction had 9 bases not matched to a gene; V was cut back by 6 bases and J by 4 bases. The CDR3 is made up of 14 amino acids. The chain's CDR3 is CACRTGGRGYGYTF. The CDR3 nucleotides read TGTGCCTGCCGAACAGGGGGCAGGGGCTATGGCTACACCTTC.

A remark on this clone: The sample contains more than one DNA sequence encoding this CDR3. The chain recombines TRBV29-1 with TRBJ2-3, with TRBD2 matching over 10 bases. The V gene end was trimmed by 1 base and the J gene end by 5 bases; junction bases not matched to a gene: 0. CDR3 size: 13 residues. Germline V CDR1 and CDR2: SQVTM, ANQGSEA. Here the CDR3 reads CSVEASGRDTQYF. In DNA form, the CDR3 reads TGCAGCGTTGAAGCTAGCGGGAGAGATACGCAGTATTTT.

This clone has just a few counts. This chain links TRBV30 with TRBJ2-5, with 8 bases fitting TRBD2. CDR3 size: 13 residues. The junction had 4 bases not matched to a gene; V was cut back by 0 bases and J by 7 bases. Germline loops: CDR1 GTSNPN, CDR2 SVGIG (reference sequence). This chain's CDR3 is CAWSVQSGGTQYF. The CDR3 DNA reads TGTGCCTGGAGTGTACAGAGCGGGGGGACCCAGTACTTC.

The chain recombines TRBV7-8 with TRBJ1-1; the D gene is possibly TRBD1 (6 bases). The length of the CDR3 is 15 residues. The germline V gene encodes CDR1 SGHVS and CDR2 FQNEAQ. V shed 5 bases and J shed 3 bases, with 16 bases lying between them. The CDR3, as DNA: TGTGCCAGCAGCCCAGGGGCGAGGGGCGACACTGAAGCTTTCTTT. This encodes CASSPGARGDTEAFF. Variable domain in full (rest from reference TRBV7-8 and TRBJ1-1): GAGVSQSPRYKVAKRGQDVALRCDPISGHVSLFWYQQALGQGPEFLTYFQNEAQLDKSGLPSDRFFAERPEGSVSTLKIQRTQQEDSAVYLCASSPGARGDTEAFFGQGTRLTVV.

In DNA, the CDR3 is TGTGCCAGCAGTGGAACAGACAGGATGAACACTGAAGCTTTCTTT. Its protein product is CASSGTDRMNTEAFF. This chain links TRBV25-1 with TRBJ1-1, with D tentatively TRBD1 (6 bases). The germline CDR1 and CDR2 sequences are MGHDK and SYGVNS. The CDR3 is made up of 15 amino acids. V lost 4 bases and J lost 0, with 12 bases in between.

The CDR3 coding sequence is TGTGCCAGCAGAAAAACGGACTATGGCTACACCTTC. It specifies CASRKTDYGYTF. The chain has TRBV6-5 and TRBJ1-2; D is undetermined. The CDR3 runs to 12 residues. The germline gives CDR1 MNHEY, CDR2 SVGAGI. V was pared by 6 bases and J by 3 bases, with 8 bases between.

The chain combines TRBV21-1 with TRBJ2-4; TRBD2 is taken as the D call from the table, unchecked against the DNA. TRBV21-1 is given as a pseudogene. This CDR3 is built from 17 residues. As DNA, the CDR3 is TGTGCCAGCAGCAAAGCGTTGAGCGGGAGAGAGAAAAACATTCAGTACTTC. Its translation is CASSKALSGREKNIQYF.